This passage covers 29 T cell receptor beta chains from one sample sequenced in a study of naive and memory T cell subsets. A UMI-containing oligonucleotide was joined by 3' ligation to the TCR cDNA template. The SP2 primer and nested alpha and beta constant region primers amplified ligated cDNA in four rounds. Each CDR3 protein gets one entry after TCRdb re-called the 5' RACE reads with MiXCR. Of around 56,000 distinct CDR3 sequences listed, less than 10% are singletons. The receptors originated from a female donor in good health.

J is TRBJ2-3 and V is TRBV12-3 or TRBV12-4, with D perhaps matching TRBD2 (6 bases). This CDR3 contains 15 residues. V lost 4 bases to trimming and J lost 2 bases, with 13 bases between them. CDR3 sequence (DNA): TGTGCCAGCAGTTCCCCCGCGGGGTTCACAGATACGCAGTATTTT. Translation: CASSSPAGFTDTQYF.

This clonotype was detected many times. The V gene is TRBV6-2 or TRBV6-3, the J gene TRBJ2-7; the match to TRBD1 covers 9 bases. The CDR3 is 13 residues long. V lost 11 bases, J lost 4 bases, and 9 bases stayed unmatched. CDR1 and CDR2 (germline): MNHEY, SVGEGT. In DNA, the CDR3 is TGTGCCTCCCAGCCGGGACAGGGATACGAGCAGTACTTC. It translates to CASQPGQGYEQYF.

The J gene is TRBJ2-7, the V gene TRBV7-2; no definite D call. V was clipped by 8 bases and J by 0 bases, with 17 bases between them. The CDR3 is made up of 15 amino acids. The germline gives CDR1 SGHTA, CDR2 FQGNSA. CDR3 DNA sequence: TGTGCCAGCTCAGGCGCACCCATTCGCTCCTACGAGCAGTACTTC. This codes for CASSGAPIRSYEQYF.

The rearrangement joins TRBV12-3 or TRBV12-4 to TRBJ2-7; a weak D match, TRBD1 (6 bases). The CDR3 runs 13 residues. V was clipped by 4 bases and J by 2 bases, with 9 bases between them. The CDR3 loop reads CASSSDRTYEQYF. The CDR3 DNA reads as TGTGCCAGCAGTTCGGACAGAACCTACGAGCAGTACTTC.

This clonotype occurred many times. The V and J genes are TRBV6-1 and TRBJ2-3; unclear D gene. The germline CDR1 and CDR2 sequences are MNHNS and SASEGT. The V and J ends lost 0 bases and 4 bases respectively, with 17 bases between them. The CDR3 covers 17 residues. The CDR3 loop is CASSEAATYYLADTQYF. In nucleotides, the CDR3 is TGTGCCAGCAGTGAAGCCGCCACCTACTACTTGGCAGATACGCAGTATTTT.

The CDR3 nucleotides read TGTGCCAGCAGTTACCGGCAGGGTAGCAATCAGCCCCAGCATTTT. Translated, it gives CASSYRQGSNQPQHF. The chain is built from TRBV6-2 or TRBV6-3 and TRBJ1-5; TRBD1 might be the D (5 bases). Germline assignment: CDR1 MNHEY and CDR2 SVGEGT. CDR3 length equals 15 residues. Trimming left V 2 bases short and J 0 bases short, with 8 bases between.

This clonotype was observed many times. V usage is TRBV20-1 and J usage is TRBJ1-4; no firm D call. This CDR3 spans 11 amino acids. The germline gives CDR1 DFQATT, CDR2 SNEGSKA (reference sequence). V shed 6 bases and J shed 5 bases, with 7 bases lying between them. The CDR3 sequence: CSAHTNEKLFF. The CDR3 coding sequence is TGCAGTGCCCATACGAATGAAAAACTGTTTTTT.

This clonotype has more than one count but fewer than ten. The chain joins TRBV13 to TRBJ2-7; TRBD1 matches 8 bases. This CDR3 has 15 residues. V shed 5 bases and J 2 bases; nucleotides not matched to a gene: 8. Germline V CDR1 and CDR2: PRHDT, FYEKMQ (reference sequence). CDR3 sequence: CASSLGTGVAYEQYF. CDR3 bases: TGTGCCAGCAGCCTGGGGACAGGCGTCGCCTACGAGCAGTACTTC.

The chain combines TRBV6-2 or TRBV6-3 with TRBJ1-5, with D hard to call. CDR3 size: 14 residues. Between the trimmed V and J ends, which lost 2 bases and 4 bases, there was a span of 9 bases. From germline, CDR1 is MNHEY and CDR2 SVGEGT. CDR3 loop: CASSYGSGNQPQHF. CDR3 nucleotides: TGTGCCAGCAGTTACGGGTCTGGGAATCAGCCCCAGCATTTT.

This clonotype has ten or more counts. The V and J genes are TRBV7-2 and TRBJ1-2, with 8 positions matching TRBD1. The CDR3 is made up of 15 amino acids. From germline, CDR1 is SGHTA and CDR2 FQGNSA. The ends lost 1 base at V and 9 bases at J; junction bases unmatched: 10. CDR3 region: CASSLGQNRGWSYTF. The CDR3, as DNA: TGTGCCAGCAGCTTAGGGCAAAACAGGGGGTGGAGCTACACCTTC.

This chain uses TRBV6-5 with TRBJ1-4; tentative D call: TRBD1 (5 bases). V was trimmed by 0 bases and J by 1 base, leaving 9 bases between them. The CDR3 length is 16 residues. Per the germline V gene, CDR1 is MNHEY and CDR2 is SVGAGI. The CDR3 sequence is CASSYSSGVTNEKLFF. CDR3 DNA sequence: TGTGCCAGCAGTTACTCTTCGGGGGTAACTAATGAAAAACTGTTTTTT.

A few counts support this clonotype. The V and J genes are TRBV10-3 and TRBJ1-2; a possible D gene is TRBD1 (6 bases). Trimming removed 3 bases at V and 4 bases at J, with 18 bases between. Germline loops: CDR1 ENHRY, CDR2 SYGVKD. The CDR3 is 16 amino acids. CDR3 bases: TGTGCCATCAGTGATCCCCCGGGGGCGAGCGTCTATGGCTACACCTTC. Encoded protein: CAISDPPGASVYGYTF.

This clonotype was detected only a few times. The rearrangement links TRBV25-1 to TRBJ2-1; 9 positions match TRBD2. The germline V gene has CDR1 MGHDK and CDR2 SYGVNS. The CDR3 length is 14 residues. V gave up 2 bases and J gave up 8 bases; unmatched junction bases: 4. The CDR3 region has the DNA TGTGCCAGCAGTGAAGCGGGGGGGATCTATGAGCAGTTCTTC. Translation: CASSEAGGIYEQFF. Variable domain in full (rest from reference TRBV25-1 and TRBJ2-1): EADIYQTPRYLVIGTGKKITLECSQTMGHDKMYWYQQDPGMELHLIHYSYGVNSTEKGDLSSESTVSRIRTEHFPLTLESARPSHTSQYLCASSEAGGIYEQFFGPGTRLTVL.

The V and J genes are TRBV23-1 and TRBJ2-7, with a possible D match to TRBD2 (6 bases). TRBV23-1 is identified as an open reading frame with a role that is uncertain. The CDR3 consists of 15 residues. The V and J ends lost 2 bases and 4 bases respectively, with 15 bases between them. The CDR3 region has the DNA TGCGCCAGCAGTCAAGGAGGGTGGGACCTTTACGAGCAGTACTTC. This gives the protein CASSQGGWDLYEQYF.

The chain's CDR3 is CASSSPRRTLTYRNTEAFF. The CDR3, as DNA: TGTGCCAGCAGTTCTCCCCGACGGACCCTCACTTATAGGAACACTGAAGCTTTCTTT. This chain connects TRBV28 to TRBJ1-1, with unresolved D. Germline lookup yields CDR1 MDHEN and CDR2 SYDVKM. The CDR3 contains 19 residues. V was clipped by 4 bases and J by 1 base, with 25 bases between them.

This clonotype was observed many times. This chain links TRBV29-1 with TRBJ2-3; 8 bases align to TRBD2. Germline CDR1 SQVTM, CDR2 ANQGSEA. This CDR3 spans 12 amino acids. The J segment lost 6 bases and the V segment lost 8 bases, leaving 7 bases of the junction unmatched. This chain's CDR3 is CSPRTSPDTQYF. The CDR3 DNA follows: TGCAGCCCTCGGACTAGCCCGGATACGCAGTATTTT.

The J gene is TRBJ2-1, the V gene TRBV5-1, with 13 bases matching TRBD2. Germline CDR1 SGHRS, CDR2 YFSETQ. The CDR3 is 15 amino acids. The junction had 4 bases not matched to a gene; V was cut back by 5 bases and J by 5 bases. The CDR3 loop reads CASREGTSGDNEQFF. DNA of the CDR3: TGCGCCAGCAGAGAAGGGACTAGCGGGGACAATGAGCAGTTCTTC.

This clonotype appeared many times. The CDR3 spells CASSQSTTRPNTEAFF. CDR3 bases: TGCGCCAGCAGCCAATCTACGACACGACCGAACACTGAAGCTTTCTTT. V is TRBV4-3 and J is TRBJ1-1; no firm D call. V dropped 2 bases and J dropped 1 base, with 14 bases sitting between them. Germline-derived CDR1 and CDR2 are LGHNA and YSLEER. The CDR3 consists of 16 residues.

This clonotype was detected only a few times. The V gene is TRBV28, the J gene TRBJ2-6; D gene ambiguous. V gave up 3 bases and J gave up 1 base, with 7 bases separating them. This CDR3 contains 15 residues. Per the germline V gene, CDR1 is MDHEN and CDR2 is SYDVKM. DNA of the CDR3: TGTGCCAGCAGTTTCATAAAGTCTGGGGCCAACGTCCTGACTTTC. This codes for CASSFIKSGANVLTF.

This sequence joins TRBV19 and TRBJ1-1, with 8 positions matching TRBD1. V shed 3 bases and J 2 bases; nucleotides not matched to a gene: 8. The CDR3 runs 16 residues. Germline V CDR1 and CDR2: LNHDA, SQIVND (reference sequence). The chain's CDR3 is CASSILTGGANTEAFF. CDR3 in DNA: TGTGCCAGTAGTATCTTAACAGGGGGGGCAAACACTGAAGCTTTCTTT.

In its sample, this clonotype was seen a few times. The rearrangement joins TRBV6-2 or TRBV6-3 to TRBJ1-1; D not resolved. Germline loops: CDR1 MNHEY, CDR2 SVGEGT. This CDR3 has 16 amino acids. V lost 2 bases and J 0 bases, leaving 13 bases between the germline ends. This chain's CDR3 is CASSYGPSYMNTEAFF. CDR3 bases: TGTGCCAGCAGTTACGGCCCGAGTTACATGAACACTGAAGCTTTCTTT.

The chain has TRBV14 and TRBJ2-2; possible D gene TRBD2, 5 bases. The germline V gene has CDR1 SGHDN and CDR2 FVKESK. CDR3 length equals 14 residues. V lost 0 bases and J lost 7, with 9 bases in between. The DNA for the CDR3 is TGTGCCAGCAGCCAAGATCTACGGGGCGGGGAGCTGTTTTTT. Its protein is CASSQDLRGGELFF. The full variable domain, in which reference TRBV14 and TRBJ2-2 provide the parts outside the CDR3, is EAGVTQFPSHSVIEKGQTVTLRCDPISGHDNLYWYRRVMGKEIKFLLHFVKESKQDESGMPNNRFLAERTGGTYSTLKVQPAELEDSGVYFCASSQDLRGGELFFGEGSRLTVL.

This clonotype was detected only a few times. The chain links TRBV7-2 to TRBJ1-1; D possibly corresponds to TRBD1 (6 bases). Trimming removed 4 bases at V and 3 bases at J, with 12 bases between. Per the germline V gene, CDR1 is SGHTA and CDR2 is FQGNSA. CDR3 length: 14 residues. CDR3 nucleotides: TGTGCCAGCAGCTACACCAGGGGTGACACTGAAGCTTTCTTT. It encodes CASSYTRGDTEAFF.

This clonotype was detected many times. The V and J genes are TRBV3-1 and TRBJ2-6; D is possibly TRBD1 (6 bases). Germline V gene data show CDR1 as LGHDT and CDR2 as YNNKEL (reference sequence). The CDR3 loop spans 16 amino acids. The V end was cut by 9 bases, the J end by 0 bases, with 15 bases between. CDR3 residues: CASTTGFGSGANVLTF. CDR3 nucleotides: TGTGCCAGTACTACAGGGTTTGGCTCTGGGGCCAACGTCCTGACTTTC. Full variable domain (remainder filled in from reference TRBV3-1 and TRBJ2-6): DTAVSQTPKYLVTQMGNDKSIKCEQNLGHDTMYWYKQDSKKFLKIMFSYNNKELIINETVPNRFSPKSPDKAHLNLHINSLELGDSAVYFCASTTGFGSGANVLTFGAGSRLTVL.

This clonotype showed up many times. The rearrangement uses TRBV18 and TRBJ2-7; 11 bases agree with TRBD2. V lost 6 bases to trimming and J lost 1 base; unmatched junction nucleotides: 5. CDR3 size: 15 residues. Germline CDR1 reads KGHSH; CDR2 reads LQKENI. In nucleotides, the CDR3 is TGTGCCAGCTCCCCGGGACTAGCGGCTTCCTACGAGCAGTACTTC. This sequence encodes CASSPGLAASYEQYF.

This clonotype was seen ten or more times. The CDR3 protein is CAPYYEQYF. The CDR3 nucleotides read TGTGCCCCTTACTACGAGCAGTACTTC. V is TRBV10-3 and J is TRBJ2-7; unclear D gene. Trimming took 11 bases from V and 3 from J, leaving 5 bases between them. CDR3 size: 9 residues. Germline V gene lookup returns CDR1 ENHRY and CDR2 SYGVKD.

This clonotype has a single count. A much larger clone differs by one base, so this may be a read error. The chain recombines TRBV7-2 with TRBJ1-2, with a tentative D call TRBD1 (6 bases). Germline CDR1 is SGHTA and CDR2 is FQGNSA. V was shortened by 6 bases and J by 4 bases, with 18 bases between the two germline ends. The CDR3 totals 15 residues. For the CDR3, the DNA is TGTGCCAGCAGTTCGACAGGCGCCCCCGGCTATGGCTACACCTTC. This translates into CASSSTGAPGYGYTF.

This clonotype was observed many times. V is TRBV6-6 and J is TRBJ1-1, with a tentative D call TRBD1 (5 bases). Trimming cost V 0 bases and J 1 base, with 9 bases left between them. There are 15 residues in the CDR3. Germline CDR1 reads MNHNY; CDR2 reads SVGAGI (reference sequence). The CDR3 region is CASSYSRQTNTEAFF. The CDR3 region has the DNA TGTGCCAGCAGTTACTCTAGACAGACGAACACTGAAGCTTTCTTT.

The chain couples TRBV15 to TRBJ2-1; 10 bases are a match to TRBD2. Germline CDR1 and CDR2: LNHNV and YYDKDF (reference sequence). V dropped 1 base and J dropped 4; count of bases not matched to a gene: 7. This CDR3 is 17 amino acids long. In DNA form, the CDR3 reads TGTGCCACCAGCAGAGTTGGACTAGCGGACCTTTACAATGAGCAGTTCTTC. The encoded protein is CATSRVGLADLYNEQFF.